The 29 T cell receptor beta chains in this list originate from one sample, sequenced in a study of blood T cell repertoires in COVID-19. Profiled with immunoSEQ multiplex PCR; TCRdb holds only in-frame clones, not every one. The data hold about 150,000 clones, with roughly 82% observed a single time. The material sequenced was peripheral blood. These receptor sequences come from a woman aged 50 to 65 with acute or convalescent COVID-19.

The rearrangement links TRBV7-2 to TRBJ2-2, with unresolved D. CDR1 and CDR2 from the germline V gene are SGHTA and FQGNSA. V lost 7 bases and J lost 3, with 15 bases in between. The CDR3 is made up of 15 amino acids. CDR3 in DNA: TGTGCCAGCATCCAGCAGGCAGCATACACCGGGGAGCTGTTTTTT. It specifies CASIQQAAYTGELFF.

This chain links TRBV24-1 with TRBJ2-6; 7 bases line up with TRBD2. The CDR3 extends over 12 amino acids. V shed 12 bases and J 2 bases; nucleotides not matched to a gene: 0. CDR1 and CDR2 from the germline V gene are KGHDR and SFDVKD. CDR3 loop: CAGGAGANVLTF. As DNA, the CDR3 is TGTGCCGGGGGGGCTGGGGCCAACGTCCTGACTTTC.

V gene TRBV3-1 (or the pseudogene TRBV3-2) combines with J gene TRBJ1-2; possibly TRBD1 for D (5 bases). This CDR3 contains 14 residues. In germline, CDR1 is LGHDT, CDR2 YNNKEL (reference sequence). V lost 6 bases and J 3 bases, leaving 14 bases between the germline ends. In DNA, the CDR3 is TGTGCCAGCAGTTCTGGGGAAGGGGACTATGGCTACACCTTC. The encoded protein is CASSSGEGDYGYTF.

This clone was recorded a few times. The V and J genes are TRBV10-3 and TRBJ2-5; TRBD2 agrees at 9 bases. Germline CDR1 ENHRY, CDR2 SYGVKD. The V and J ends lost 7 bases and 3 bases, in that order; junction bases with no gene match: 12. The CDR3 has 16 residues. Here the CDR3 DNA reads TGTGCCATCACCCGAGTTGCTGGCGGGGGGGAAGAGACCCAGTACTTC. It translates to CAITRVAGGGEETQYF.

V is TRBV6-6 and J is TRBJ1-6; D remains ambiguous. This CDR3 comprises 11 residues. Germline CDR1 and CDR2: MNHNY and SVGAGI (reference sequence). The V end lost 6 bases, the J end lost 11 bases, and 8 bases lay between the germline ends. The CDR3 loop reads CASRNGAPLHF. The CDR3 DNA follows: TGTGCCAGCAGGAACGGAGCACCCCTCCACTTT.

The chain uses TRBV27 and TRBJ2-7; 7 positions agree with TRBD2. CDR3 size: 14 residues. In germline, CDR1 is MNHEY, CDR2 SMNVEV (reference sequence). The CDR3 reads CAAGRQGLSYEQYF. The DNA of the CDR3 is TGTGCAGCGGGACGGCAGGGTCTCTCCTACGAGCAGTACTTC.

DNA for the CDR3: TGCGCCAGCAGCCGGGGACTGGATGAAAAACTGTTTTTT. It codes for CASSRGLDEKLFF. This chain uses TRBV4-3 with TRBJ1-4; tentative D call: TRBD1 (5 bases). The CDR3 has 13 amino acids. CDR1 and CDR2 (germline): LGHNA, YSLEER. V was trimmed by 4 bases and J by 6 bases, leaving 9 bases between them.

The gene calls are TRBV15 and TRBJ1-1, with 7 bases aligning to TRBD1. The CDR3 spans 16 residues. The J segment lost 1 base and the V segment lost 0 bases, leaving 5 bases of the junction unmatched. Per germline, CDR1 LNHNV and CDR2 YYDKDF (reference sequence). This CDR3 is CATSRDFGTENTEAFF. DNA of the CDR3: TGTGCCACCAGCAGAGATTTCGGGACAGAGAACACTGAAGCTTTCTTT. Based on the CDR3 plus reference TRBV15 and TRBJ1-1, the full variable domain is DAMVIQNPRYQVTQFGKPVTLSCSQTLNHNVMYWYQQKSSQAPKLLFHYYDKDFNNEADTPDNFQSRRPNTSFCFLDIRSPGLGDTAMYLCATSRDFGTENTEAFFGQGTRLTVV.

The chain couples TRBV29-1 to TRBJ2-5; 9 bases agree with TRBD1. V shed 7 bases and J 3 bases; nucleotides not matched to a gene: 3. Germline lookup yields CDR1 SQVTM and CDR2 ANQGSEA. The CDR3 totals 12 residues. The CDR3 DNA reads as TGCAGCGGCAGGACAGGGGAAGAGACCCAGTACTTC. Protein: CSGRTGEETQYF.

The V and J genes are TRBV2 and TRBJ2-7, with TRBD1 matching over 7 bases. This CDR3 is 15 amino acids long. Per germline, CDR1 SNHLY and CDR2 FYNNEI. V was clipped by 2 bases and J by 2 bases; unmatched bases: 6. The CDR3 DNA is TGTGCCAGCAGTGAAAGGGGGACAGTTACCTACGAGCAGTACTTC. It specifies CASSERGTVTYEQYF. The whole variable domain, remainder taken from reference TRBV2 and TRBJ2-7, is EPEVTQTPSHQVTQMGQEVILRCVPISNHLYFYWYRQILGQKVEFLVSFYNNEISEKSEIFDDQFSVERPDGSNFTLKIRSTKLEDSAMYFCASSERGTVTYEQYFGPGTRLTVT.

The chain couples TRBV5-1 to TRBJ1-1, with no clear D. The germline V gene has CDR1 SGHRS and CDR2 YFSETQ. Trimming stripped 0 bases from V and 4 bases from J, with 22 bases between. The CDR3 has 18 residues. The CDR3 bases are TGCGCCAGCAGCTTGGCTTTCCCGCTACGGGAGGAGGGCACTGAAGCTTTCTTT. This codes for CASSLAFPLREEGTEAFF.

This sequence joins TRBV3-1 (or the pseudogene TRBV3-2) and TRBJ2-3; 9 bases are shared with TRBD2. The V gene's germline CDR1 is LGHDT and CDR2 YNNKEL (reference sequence). The V gene end was trimmed by 0 bases and the J gene end by 4 bases; junction bases not matched to a gene: 5. CDR3 length: 16 amino acids. CDR3 coding DNA: TGTGCCAGCAGCCAAGATCGGATAGCGGGGGCAGATACGCAGTATTTT. It translates to CASSQDRIAGADTQYF.

This clone was detected only once. This chain connects TRBV28 to TRBJ2-7; 7 bases map to TRBD2. Germline CDR1 MDHEN, CDR2 SYDVKM. V lost 6 bases and J lost 1; bases outside the gene matches: 12. This CDR3 is built from 16 residues. The CDR3 DNA reads TGTGCCAGCAGATCATCTAGCGGCCGTACATCCTACGAGCAGTACTTC. Protein product: CASRSSSGRTSYEQYF.

The V call is TRBV15, the J call TRBJ2-7; the D gene is possibly TRBD1 (6 bases). V shed 0 bases and J shed 4 bases, with 13 bases lying between them. Germline V gene data show CDR1 as LNHNV and CDR2 as YYDKDF (reference sequence). This CDR3 spans 15 amino acids. The CDR3 DNA follows: TGTGCCACCAGCAGAGAGAGGGGAAGGGGGTACGAGCAGTACTTC. This gives the protein CATSRERGRGYEQYF.

J is TRBJ1-2 and V is TRBV29-1; 8 bases align to TRBD1. V lost 3 bases, J lost 0 bases, and 12 bases stayed unmatched. CDR1 is SQVTM, CDR2 ANQGSEA, per germline. This CDR3 spans 17 amino acids. Written as DNA, the CDR3 is TGCAGCGTTGATTGTGACAGGGGTGGCCTTTCTAACTATGGCTACACCTTC. Translation gives CSVDCDRGGLSNYGYTF.

The chain has TRBV25-1 and TRBJ1-6; TRBD1 matches 10 bases. V shed 6 bases, J shed 8 bases, and the junction held 4 bases outside the gene matches. The CDR3 spans 14 residues. Germline V gene sequence: CDR1 MGHDK, CDR2 SYGVNS. CDR3 sequence: CASSPTGGDSPLHF. The CDR3 DNA reads TGTGCCAGCAGCCCGACAGGGGGCGATTCACCCCTCCACTTT.

The rearrangement links TRBV30 to TRBJ1-5, with D possibly TRBD1 on 6 matching bases. Germline CDR1 and CDR2: GTSNPN and SVGIG (reference sequence). V shed 1 base and J shed 4 bases, with 14 bases lying between them. The CDR3 is made up of 15 amino acids. CDR3 sequence: CAWSDTGTSNQPQHF. For the CDR3, the DNA is TGTGCCTGGAGTGACACCGGGACATCTAATCAGCCCCAGCATTTT.

The chain uses TRBV29-1 and TRBJ1-1, with D uncertain. V lost 0 bases, J lost 6 bases, and 8 bases lay in between. This CDR3 has 12 residues. CDR1 is SQVTM, CDR2 ANQGSEA, per germline. Here the CDR3 DNA reads TGCAGCGTTGAAGACCGGGGTCCTGAAGCTTTCTTT. Protein: CSVEDRGPEAFF.

This chain joins TRBV29-1 and TRBJ1-2; D is unclear. The CDR3 sequence is 10 residues long. The V and J ends lost 6 bases and 6 bases respectively, with 8 bases between them. CDR1 is SQVTM, CDR2 ANQGSEA, per germline. In DNA form, the CDR3 reads TGCAGCGTAGACGGGGATGGCTACACCTTC. Residues: CSVDGDGYTF. Looking up the rest from reference TRBV29-1 and TRBJ1-2 gives the full variable domain: SAVISQKPSRDICQRGTSLTIQCQVDSQVTMMFWYRQQPGQSLTLIATANQGSEATYESGFVIDKFPISRPNLTFSTLTVSNMSPEDSSIYLCSVDGDGYTFGSGTRLTVV.

CDR3 DNA sequence: TGTGCCAGCTCACCGCTGGGGCAAAGGAGTGCTGAGCAGTTCTTC. It codes for CASSPLGQRSAEQFF. The rearrangement uses TRBV18 and TRBJ2-1, with TRBD1 as a possible D gene (5 bases). The V and J ends lost 3 bases and 9 bases respectively, with 18 bases between them. The CDR3 has 15 amino acids. The V gene's germline CDR1 is KGHSH and CDR2 LQKENI. Together with reference TRBV18 and TRBJ2-1, the CDR3 gives the full variable domain: NAGVMQNPRHLVRRRGQEARLRCSPMKGHSHVYWYRQLPEEGLKFMVYLQKENIIDESGMPKERFSAEFPKEGPSILRIQQVVRGDSAAYFCASSPLGQRSAEQFFGPGTRLTVL.

The table lists this clone with a count of one. The chain recombines TRBV29-1 with TRBJ2-3, with TRBD2 as a possible D gene (5 bases). Per germline, CDR1 SQVTM and CDR2 ANQGSEA. Deletions cut 4 bases from V and 5 bases from J, with 10 bases between. This CDR3 is 12 amino acids long. Here the CDR3 DNA reads TGCAGCGTTGCTCTAGCAAGAGATACGCAGTATTTT. Translating it yields CSVALARDTQYF.

The chain combines TRBV6-5 with TRBJ1-4; tentatively, D is TRBD1 (5 bases). This CDR3 has 15 amino acids. Germline CDR1 is MNHEY and CDR2 is SVGAGI. Trimming took 0 bases from V and 7 from J, leaving 12 bases between them. The CDR3 is CASSYSTGDGEKLFF. The CDR3 region has the DNA TGTGCCAGCAGTTACTCGACGGGGGACGGTGAAAAACTGTTTTTT.

This chain joins TRBV12-3 or TRBV12-4 and TRBJ1-4; perhaps TRBD1 as D (5 bases). The CDR3 sequence is 11 residues long. The germline V and J ends were trimmed by 6 bases and 10 bases, with 9 bases remaining between them. CDR3 in DNA: TGTGCCAGCAGCATCGACAGAAAACTGTTTTTT. This translates into CASSIDRKLFF.

Only one count was recorded for this clone. The chain links TRBV7-6 to TRBJ2-7; 9 bases are a match to TRBD2. Germline lookup yields CDR1 SGHVS and CDR2 FNYEAQ. With V trimmed by 0 bases and J by 4 bases, 10 bases remained unmatched. The CDR3 covers 17 residues. CDR3 region: CASSLAGGGTSSYEQYF. In DNA form, the CDR3 reads TGTGCCAGCAGCTTAGCTGGCGGGGGGACTAGCTCATACGAGCAGTACTTC.

V and J are TRBV28 and TRBJ2-7; a weak D match, TRBD2 (6 bases). In germline, CDR1 is MDHEN, CDR2 SYDVKM. Trimming left V 4 bases short and J 7 bases short, with 17 bases between. The CDR3 loop spans 14 amino acids. The CDR3 sequence: CASSSIGSLLEQYF. The CDR3 bases are TGTGCCAGCAGTTCGATCGGGAGCCTTCTTGAGCAGTACTTC. The entire variable domain, with the rest obtained from reference TRBV28 and TRBJ2-7, is as follows: DVKVTQSSRYLVKRTGEKVFLECVQDMDHENMFWYRQDPGLGLRLIYFSYDVKMKEKGDIPEGYSVSREKKERFSLILESASTNQTSMYLCASSSIGSLLEQYFGPGTRLTVT.

A word on this clone: This CDR3 fails to terminate in the conserved phenylalanine or tryptophan, so it likely reflects a read error. The limits of the CDR3 on the DNA are not certain, so only TCRdb's listed CDR3 is given. This chain links TRBV6-6 with TRBJ2-7; the listed D gene, TRBD2, was not tested against the DNA. The CDR3 totals 13 residues, both ends included. Looked up from germline, CDR1 is MNHNY and CDR2 is SVGAGI (reference sequence). The CDR3 is CASSWASGGPLPL.

The rearrangement links TRBV2 to TRBJ1-4; D might be TRBD1 (6 bases). CDR3 size: 14 residues. CDR1 and CDR2 from the germline V gene are SNHLY and FYNNEI. V was clipped by 9 bases and J by 0 bases, with 11 bases between them. In nucleotides, the CDR3 is TGTGCCAGAAGCGGGGACACAACTAATGAAAAACTGTTTTTT. Translating gives CARSGDTTNEKLFF.

The chain has TRBV4-1 and TRBJ2-7; 11 bases map to TRBD1. CDR1 and CDR2 from the germline V gene are MGHRA and YSYEKL. This CDR3 has 15 residues. J was trimmed by 3 bases and V by 4 bases; bases with no gene match: 5. CDR3 residues: CASSRDRGMNYEQYF. DNA of the CDR3: TGCGCCAGCAGCCGGGACAGGGGGATGAACTACGAGCAGTACTTC.

The CDR3 loop reads CASSLQRTEAFF. DNA for the CDR3: TGTGCCAGCAGCCTCCAGAGGACTGAAGCTTTCTTT. The chain uses TRBV3-1 (or the pseudogene TRBV3-2) and TRBJ1-1; D ambiguous. The ends were cut back, 4 bases at V and 5 bases at J, with 8 bases in the middle. The CDR3 length is 12 residues. Germline V lookup: CDR1 LGHDT, CDR2 YNNKEL (reference sequence).